The 18 T cell receptor beta chains below all came from one sample that was sequenced in a study of blood T cells in healthy people across ages. A second PCR, run for about 7 to 12 cycles, used a sample-barcoded 5' primer plus a J-beta primer mix. Each CDR3 protein is one row after TCRdb ran MiXCR on the 5' RACE reads. The table lists 1.5 million to 2 million distinct CDR3 sequences, 28% of them singletons. Material: blood. The receptor source for this set is a woman in her 30s in good health.

The DNA of the CDR3 is TGTGCCAGCAGTGAGAGGCTCTTGTACGAGCAGTACTTC. This gives the protein CASSERLLYEQYF. The gene calls are TRBV2 and TRBJ2-7; no clear D gene. V dropped 3 bases and J dropped 4 bases, with 10 bases sitting between them. Germline values: CDR1 SNHLY, CDR2 FYNNEI. The CDR3 sequence is 13 residues long.

This clonotype was picked up many times. The J gene is TRBJ2-1, the V gene TRBV7-8; TRBD2 matches at 9 bases. This CDR3 comprises 15 residues. Germline loops: CDR1 SGHVS, CDR2 FQNEAQ. V shed 5 bases and J 3 bases; nucleotides not matched to a gene: 5. The CDR3 spells CASSPSSGVYNEQFF. In DNA form, the CDR3 reads TGTGCCAGCAGCCCATCTAGCGGGGTCTACAATGAGCAGTTCTTC.

As to this clonotype: One junction end disagrees with the germline gene, perhaps due to a read error. The genes are TRBV24-1 and TRBJ2-1, with a tentative D call TRBD1 (5 bases). The V gene's germline CDR1 is KGHDR and CDR2 SFDVKD. This CDR3 has 12 amino acids. The CDR3 region is CATSEQGLRLDF. The CDR3 bases are TGTGCCACCAGTGAGCAGGGCCTCCGTTTGGACTTC.

The chain links TRBV5-6 to TRBJ1-1; D is uncertain. The CDR3 loop spans 17 amino acids. The germline V gene encodes CDR1 SGHDT and CDR2 YYEEEE. The V gene lost 3 bases and the J gene lost 0 bases, with 18 bases spanning the gap. CDR3 in amino acids: CASSSAQDLRVNTEAFF. CDR3 in DNA: TGTGCCAGCAGCTCCGCCCAGGACTTGAGGGTGAACACTGAAGCTTTCTTT.

The chain couples TRBV4-1 to TRBJ2-6, with D uncertain. Germline-derived CDR1 and CDR2 are MGHRA and YSYEKL. The CDR3 covers 16 residues. With 0 bases removed from V and 0 bases from J, the gap between germline ends came to 6 bases. In DNA, the CDR3 is TGCGCCAGCAGCCAAGATTGGGTCTCTGGGGCCAACGTCCTGACTTTC. The encoded protein is CASSQDWVSGANVLTF.

The chain links TRBV4-2 to TRBJ1-6; D gene ambiguous. There are 15 residues in the CDR3. Trimming removed 0 bases at V and 9 bases at J, with 12 bases between. The germline CDR1 and CDR2 sequences are LGHNA and YNFKEQ. CDR3 DNA: TGTGCCAGCAGCCAAGATAGAAGGGTGGGTTCACCCCTCCACTTT. This gives the protein CASSQDRRVGSPLHF.

This chain links TRBV6-6 with TRBJ2-2; D unclear. V was trimmed by 2 bases and J by 6 bases, leaving 7 bases between them. The germline V gene encodes CDR1 MNHNY and CDR2 SVGAGI (reference sequence). The CDR3 runs 13 residues. CDR3 residues: CASSYLTAGELFF. The CDR3 nucleotides read TGTGCCAGCAGTTACCTAACGGCCGGGGAGCTGTTTTTT.

With regard to this clonotype: Given a much more abundant clone one base away, this may be a read error. This sequence joins TRBV12-3 or TRBV12-4 and TRBJ2-1; D is uncertain. V was cut by 2 bases and J by 12 bases, with 8 bases left in between. The CDR3 length is 11 residues. The CDR3 reads CASSLMGGQFF. CDR3 DNA sequence: TGTGCCAGCAGTTTAATGGGTGGGCAGTTCTTC.

The V gene is TRBV11-2, the J gene TRBJ2-3; 8 bases fit TRBD2. Germline V gene sequence: CDR1 SGHAT, CDR2 FQNNGV. Germline trimming cut 6 bases from V and 4 bases from J; bases unmatched to any gene: 6. The CDR3 extends over 14 amino acids. CDR3 sequence reads: CASRTGGAADTQYF. As DNA, the CDR3 is TGTGCCAGCAGGACCGGGGGGGCAGCAGATACGCAGTATTTT.

The rearrangement joins TRBV3-1 to TRBJ2-3, with unresolved D. Germline CDR1 and CDR2: LGHDT and YNNKEL (reference sequence). V lost 2 bases to trimming and J lost 7 bases, with 16 bases between them. The CDR3 is 15 residues long. The CDR3, as DNA: TGTGCCAGCAGCCAACGTGGCGGTAGTGGAAATACGCAGTATTTT. This sequence encodes CASSQRGGSGNTQYF.

The rearrangement links TRBV28 to TRBJ2-7; D gene ambiguous. The CDR3 length is 15 residues. The germline V and J ends were trimmed by 3 bases and 5 bases, with 17 bases remaining between them. In germline, CDR1 is MDHEN, CDR2 SYDVKM. The CDR3 DNA reads as TGTGCCAGCAGTTTTCGAAGCAGGTGGCGCAACGAGCAGTACTTC. The encoded protein is CASSFRSRWRNEQYF.

This clonotype was seen a few times. The CDR3 reads CASTETRDTNSPLHF. The CDR3, as DNA: TGTGCCAGCACCGAGACCCGGGACACCAATTCACCCCTCCACTTT. The rearrangement links TRBV9 to TRBJ1-6; maybe TRBD1 (6 bases). The CDR3 has 15 amino acids. Trimming cost V 6 bases and J 7 bases, with 17 bases left between them. Germline values: CDR1 SGDLS, CDR2 YYNGEE.

The chain employs TRBV25-1 and TRBJ1-2; a weak D match, TRBD1 (6 bases). The CDR3 length is 15 residues. Trimming cost V 3 bases and J 8 bases, with 19 bases left between them. CDR1 and CDR2 (germline): MGHDK, SYGVNS. The CDR3 spells CASSDGGGTLKGYTF. CDR3 bases: TGTGCCAGCAGTGACGGAGGGGGGACCTTGAAGGGCTACACCTTC.

The genes are TRBV5-1 and TRBJ2-5, with 8 bases identical to TRBD1. CDR1 is SGHRS and CDR2 is YFSETQ in the germline V gene. CDR3 length equals 15 residues. V lost 4 bases and J lost 2; bases outside the gene matches: 7. The CDR3 loop reads CASSPRTGRQETQYF. The CDR3 nucleotides read TGCGCCAGCAGCCCAAGGACAGGGAGACAAGAGACCCAGTACTTC.

This chain joins TRBV19 and TRBJ2-7, with D possibly matching TRBD1 (6 bases). The CDR3 covers 15 residues. Trimming removed 4 bases from V and 1 base from J, with 14 bases in between. The germline gives CDR1 LNHDA, CDR2 SQIVND (reference sequence). CDR3: CASSRITDRSYEQYF. In DNA, the CDR3 is TGTGCCAGTAGTAGAATTACCGACAGGTCCTACGAGCAGTACTTC.

The chain couples TRBV5-1 to TRBJ2-1; weak D call: TRBD2 (5 bases). V was pared by 0 bases and J by 8 bases, with 9 bases between. Germline V gene data show CDR1 as SGHRS and CDR2 as YFSETQ. CDR3 length: 13 amino acids. The CDR3 DNA follows: TGCGCCAGCAGCTTGGGTGAGGGTGATGAGCAGTTCTTC. It encodes CASSLGEGDEQFF.

This clonotype turned up a few times. V is TRBV7-9 and J is TRBJ2-3; D remains ambiguous. Germline assignment: CDR1 SEHNR and CDR2 FQNEAQ (reference sequence). V was shortened by 5 bases and J by 3 bases, with 6 bases between the two germline ends. There are 12 residues in the CDR3. The DNA for the CDR3 is TGTGCCAGCAGCACAGAAACAGATACGCAGTATTTT. The encoded protein is CASSTETDTQYF.

This clonotype was found many times. V usage is TRBV9 and J usage is TRBJ2-1, with TRBD1 matching 7 bases. V lost 5 bases to trimming and J lost 6 bases; unmatched junction nucleotides: 2. The CDR3 totals 12 residues. Germline values: CDR1 SGDLS, CDR2 YYNGEE. CDR3 sequence reads: CASSTGANEQFF. The CDR3 DNA sequence: TGTGCCAGCAGTACAGGGGCCAATGAGCAGTTCTTC.